This T cell receptor (beta chain) is drawn from a study of blood T cell repertoires in COVID-19. In terms of age and location, participants ranged from about 18 to 89 years and lived in fewer than 30 US areas. Participants had their cohort set by participant-reported clinical history. In the original analysis: Cell counts per sample came from amplifying reference gene primers. The repertoire was sequenced with immunoSEQ multiplex PCR; TCRdb's copy has only in-frame clones and lacks some. Clonal size and the V and J genes are those of that table, whereas D and trimming came from the DNA. The data show about 200,000 clones, 70% to 90% seen once. In germline, CDR1 is GTSNPN, CDR2 SVGIG (reference sequence). With V trimmed by 4 bases and J by 7 bases, 12 bases remained unmatched. The CDR3 runs to 15 residues.

Material for sequencing was PBMCs or T cells enriched from blood (not recorded which). The chain is built from TRBV30 and TRBJ1-5; 8 bases are a match to TRBD1. This receptor was taken from a woman aged 35 to 49 with acute COVID-19. This chain's CDR3 is CAWTGTGTGGQPQHF. CDR3 bases: TGTGCCTGGACCGGGACAGGAACAGGCGGCCAGCCCCAGCATTTT.